This TCR beta chain was profiled in a study of blood T cells in healthy people across ages. Whole-study results and caveats: Shifts in expanded clonotypes may have been confounded by donor CMV status, which was unknown.

A sample-barcoded 5' primer and a J-beta primer mix were used in a second PCR of roughly 6 to 12 cycles. TCRdb called the 5' RACE reads again in MiXCR, with one record for every CDR3 protein. The data show fewer than 900,000 distinct CDR3 sequences, more than 40% seen once. A remark on this clonotype: Its antigen is unknown.

From germline, CDR1 is SNHLY and CDR2 FYNNEI. V trimming: 6 bases; J trimming: 5 bases; junction bases outside the gene matches: 8. CDR3 length equals 15 residues. The receptor was isolated from a woman aged 55-70 years in good health. The rearrangement joins TRBV2 to TRBJ2-4; TRBD1 aligns across 9 bases. Sequences were obtained from blood. The CDR3 loop reads CASRYRGQFQNIQYF. As DNA, the CDR3 is TGTGCCAGCAGGTACAGGGGGCAGTTCCAAAACATTCAGTACTTC.